The 13 T cell receptor beta chains given below trace back to one sample, sequenced in a study of T cells after posttransplantation cyclophosphamide. Generated by immunoSEQ multiplex PCR, the TCRdb table keeps only in-frame clones and is missing some. This sample includes about 39,000 clones with no singletons; its ten biggest clones take up around 4.5%. The specimen sequenced was PBMCs. These TCRs come from a woman aged 45-65 years in good health and a related stem cell transplant donor.

This clone was detected many times. The sample holds other DNA sequences that translate to the same CDR3. The chain combines TRBV19 with TRBJ1-6; TRBD1 might be the D (5 bases). This CDR3 has 16 residues. With 5 bases removed from V and 8 bases from J, the gap between germline ends came to 19 bases. Per the germline V gene, CDR1 is LNHDA and CDR2 is SQIVND (reference sequence). The CDR3 DNA reads as TGTGCCAGTAGTCCAGGACAAGGAAAGTTCGATTCACCCCTCCACTTT. This gives the protein CASSPGQGKFDSPLHF.

Ten or more counts support this clone. The J gene is TRBJ1-4, the V gene TRBV19, with D possibly TRBD1 on 6 matching bases. Trimming removed 5 bases from V and 7 bases from J, with 20 bases in between. Germline V gene lookup returns CDR1 LNHDA and CDR2 SQIVND (reference sequence). This CDR3 has 16 residues. As DNA, the CDR3 is TGTGCCAGTAGTCTGGGACCGGACAGAAGGAGTGAAAAACTGTTTTTT. The encoded protein is CASSLGPDRRSEKLFF.

This clone has ten or more counts. The chain joins TRBV5-4 to TRBJ2-3, with TRBD2 matching 8 bases. J was trimmed by 5 bases and V by 4 bases; bases with no gene match: 6. Germline lookup yields CDR1 SGHNT and CDR2 YYREEE (reference sequence). This CDR3 region has 14 residues. The CDR3 protein is CASSGGGRIDTQYF. CDR3 bases: TGTGCCAGCAGCGGCGGGGGGCGGATAGATACGCAGTATTTT. The full variable domain, its missing parts supplied by reference TRBV5-4 and TRBJ2-3, is ETGVTQSPTHLIKTRGQQVTLRCSSQSGHNTVSWYQQALGQGPQFIFQYYREEENGRGNFPPRFSGLQFPNYSSELNVNALELDDSALYLCASSGGGRIDTQYFGPGTRLTVL.

This clone was detected ten times or more. The chain joins TRBV19 to TRBJ2-6; perhaps TRBD1 as D (6 bases). Germline values: CDR1 LNHDA, CDR2 SQIVND (reference sequence). V gave up 8 bases and J gave up 0 bases, with 11 bases separating them. This CDR3 region has 15 residues. CDR3 sequence reads: CASEDSYSGANVLTF. Here the CDR3 DNA reads TGTGCCAGTGAGGACAGTTACTCTGGGGCCAACGTCCTGACTTTC.

With regard to this clone: Distinct nucleotide sequences in the sample also encode this CDR3. The chain couples TRBV4-2 to TRBJ2-7; TRBD1 is a possible D gene (6 bases). This CDR3 has 16 residues. Germline CDR1 and CDR2: LGHNA and YNFKEQ. The V gene lost 1 base and the J gene lost 2 bases, with 15 bases spanning the gap. The CDR3, as DNA: TGTGCCAGCAGCCAAGTCCCTGGACAGTTCACCTACGAGCAGTACTTC. Amino acid sequence: CASSQVPGQFTYEQYF.

This clone was picked up many times. The V and J genes are TRBV5-1 and TRBJ2-7; 9 positions match TRBD1. This CDR3 spans 17 amino acids. Germline V CDR1 and CDR2: SGHRS, YFSETQ. Trimming took 1 base from V and 3 from J; bases not matched to a gene: 11. The CDR3 loop is CASSLPGTGKFLYEQYF. In nucleotides, the CDR3 is TGCGCCAGCAGCTTGCCTGGGACAGGGAAGTTCCTCTACGAGCAGTACTTC.

This clone occurred many times. Written as DNA, the CDR3 is TGTGCCAGCAGTTGGGACACCCCGACAGATACGCAGTATTTT. This encodes CASSWDTPTDTQYF. The rearrangement uses TRBV28 and TRBJ2-3; a possible D gene is TRBD1 (6 bases). Trimming shortened V by 4 bases and J by 3 bases, and 11 bases separated the two germline ends. The CDR3 has 14 amino acids. Looked up from germline, CDR1 is MDHEN and CDR2 is SYDVKM. The whole variable domain, filled in from reference TRBV28 and TRBJ2-3, reads DVKVTQSSRYLVKRTGEKVFLECVQDMDHENMFWYRQDPGLGLRLIYFSYDVKMKEKGDIPEGYSVSREKKERFSLILESASTNQTSMYLCASSWDTPTDTQYFGPGTRLTVL.

This clone was seen ten or more times. The V call is TRBV4-1, the J call TRBJ2-5; 10 bases are shared with TRBD1. The V gene end was trimmed by 2 bases and the J gene end by 2 bases; junction bases not matched to a gene: 5. The CDR3 has 16 amino acids. Looked up from germline, CDR1 is MGHRA and CDR2 is YSYEKL. As DNA, the CDR3 is TGCGCCAGCAGCCAACCCGGGACAGGGGCACAAGAGACCCAGTACTTC. It specifies CASSQPGTGAQETQYF.

The table lists this clone with many counts. This chain connects TRBV6-1 to TRBJ2-1; 13 positions match TRBD2. The CDR3 is 17 residues long. Germline loops: CDR1 MNHNS, CDR2 SASEGT. V lost 2 bases to trimming and J lost 12 bases; unmatched junction nucleotides: 13. CDR3 in amino acids: CASSEIAGTSGEGVQFF. In DNA, the CDR3 is TGTGCCAGCAGTGAAATTGCCGGGACTAGCGGGGAGGGGGTGCAGTTCTTC.

This clone has at least ten counts. The chain is built from TRBV19 and TRBJ1-5, with TRBD1 identical over 8 bases. The CDR3 is 16 residues long. V lost 4 bases, J lost 5 bases, and 10 bases stayed unmatched. Germline CDR1 and CDR2: LNHDA and SQIVND (reference sequence). The CDR3 sequence: CASSKARGRGDQPQHF. The CDR3, as DNA: TGTGCCAGTAGTAAAGCCAGGGGGCGAGGGGATCAGCCCCAGCATTTT.

This clone was counted many times. The chain couples TRBV28 to TRBJ2-3; 9 nucleotides line up with TRBD1. This CDR3 comprises 15 residues. V shed 3 bases, J shed 6 bases, and the junction held 7 bases outside the gene matches. Germline CDR1 MDHEN, CDR2 SYDVKM. The CDR3 is CASSFHRGPTDTQYF. DNA of the CDR3: TGTGCCAGCAGTTTCCACAGGGGGCCAACGGATACGCAGTATTTT.

Many counts were recorded for this clone. This chain connects TRBV27 to TRBJ1-6; no firm D call. Per the germline V gene, CDR1 is MNHEY and CDR2 is SMNVEV (reference sequence). CDR3 length equals 13 residues. Trimming took 8 bases from V and 3 from J, leaving 8 bases between them. CDR3 bases: TGTGCCAGCTCTCGGGGCTATAATTCACCCCTCCACTTT. Its protein is CASSRGYNSPLHF.

This clone came up a few times. The V and J genes are TRBV27 and TRBJ2-7; 9 bases map to TRBD1. J gave up 2 bases and V 6 bases, and 5 bases lay outside the gene matches. The CDR3 totals 14 residues. Germline CDR1 reads MNHEY; CDR2 reads SMNVEV (reference sequence). CDR3 bases: TGTGCCAGCAGACAGGGGGCGCCGACCTACGAGCAGTACTTC. This gives the protein CASRQGAPTYEQYF.